This is a list of T cell receptor beta chains from one sample in a study of cytotoxic CD8 clonotypes in ibrutinib-treated CLL. Profiling relied on immunoSEQ multiplex PCR, and the TCRdb table lists in-frame clones only, not all of them. The sample has more than 8,500 clones, 61% seen once. This specimen was PBMCs, taken before ibrutinib treatment. The receptors originated from a human donor with chronic lymphocytic leukemia. Each CDR3 is given without its conserved first and last residue. Each record gives: V gene, J gene, CDR3 protein.

>TRBV11-2|TRBJ2-1
ASSLTSGRNEQF
>TRBV30|TRBJ2-7
AWSGTGPYEQY
>TRBV5-5|TRBJ1-1
ASSAFGELANTEAF
>TRBV4-1|TRBJ2-7
ASSQGVLYEQY
>TRBV4-2|TRBJ1-5
ASSQGGQGEAQH
>TRBV19|TRBJ1-5
ASSTSGPHQPQH
>TRBV2|TRBJ2-7
ASSDNRGREQY
>TRBV10-3|TRBJ1-5
AISRQGTDQPQH
>TRBV2|TRBJ1-1
ASSVLWGDTEAF
>TRBV29-1|TRBJ1-3
SVVGSGAGNTIY
>TRBV4-2|TRBJ1-1
ASSQDLGGNTEAF
>TRBV7-9|TRBJ2-5
ASSRPSLAKETQY
>TRBV23-1|TRBJ2-7
ASSQSGGGLAYYEQY
>TRBV15|TRBJ2-1
ATSHETRGYSYNEQF
>TRBV27|TRBJ1-5
ASSLRASNQPQH
>TRBV29-1|TRBJ1-4
TARQDEKLF
>TRBV29-1|TRBJ2-5
SVVKTQETQY
>TRBV5-1|TRBJ1-6
ASSDFGIPLH
>TRBV18|TRBJ2-7
ASSPKERGWFYEQY
>TRBV9|TRBJ1-4
ASSGLNEKLF
>TRBV7-8|TRBJ2-2
ASSLWGTGELF
>TRBV7-9|TRBJ2-7
ASSLVAGAPYEQY
>TRBV2|TRBJ2-3
ASRRLAATDTQY
>TRBV2|TRBJ2-6
ASSEPTGGLSGANVLT
>TRBV6-1|TRBJ1-1
ASTGTGSLNTEAF
>TRBV6-5|TRBJ2-7
ASRYQGVRY
>TRBV5-1|TRBJ1-2
ASSLAATRGYT
>TRBV25-1|TRBJ1-6
ASLPSSYNSPLH
>TRBV18|TRBJ2-1
ASSTWEGIYNEQF
>TRBV7-8|TRBJ1-1
ASSYGQGTEAF
>TRBV28|TRBJ1-2
ASSRQGDYGYT
>TRBV18|TRBJ2-3
ASSPKLAGGSTDTQY
>TRBV30|TRBJ2-3
AWSVPSTDTQY
>TRBV2|TRBJ2-7
ASRTPAGGKYEQY
>TRBV13|TRBJ2-7
ASSYLSSYEQY
>TRBV5-1|TRBJ1-3
ASSLEGISGNTIY
>TRBV7-9|TRBJ1-2
ASSLGQNAPNYGYT
>TRBV7-2|TRBJ1-4
ASSNGQLFNEKLF
>TRBV15|TRBJ2-1
ATSRTLIYEQF
>TRBV27|TRBJ1-2
ASSPAGAGGYT
>TRBV7-2|TRBJ1-3
ASSYQIYSGNTIY
>TRBV30|TRBJ1-2
AWMSPGQGAGGYT
>TRBV7-8|TRBJ1-2
ASSSGIYGYT
>TRBV4-1|TRBJ2-1
ASSQAGGARF
>TRBV5-1|TRBJ2-5
ASRFGEQETQY
>TRBV7-3|TRBJ2-7
ASSATSGSSPQY
>TRBV30|TRBJ2-1
AWSVLAGWGEQF
>TRBV6-4|TRBJ2-1
ASSNRYNEQF